Following are 7 T cell receptor beta chains from one sample sequenced in a study of T-cell memory formation after mild COVID-19. MiXCR, run by TCRdb on the 5' RACE reads, gives a single entry per CDR3 protein. Here the sample spans 30,000 to 40,000 distinct CDR3 sequences, over 9.5% being singletons. Sequencing was done on a sample of PBMCs or a T cell subset sorted from them (not recorded which). These receptors came from a man aged 18-30 years who had mild COVID-19 (a few samples of this study predate the infection). Cell type and time point are not known.

This clonotype has a handful of counts. This chain connects TRBV10-3 to TRBJ1-2, with 7 bases identical to TRBD1. This CDR3 is 14 amino acids long. J gave up 3 bases and V 7 bases, and 8 bases lay outside the gene matches. Germline values: CDR1 ENHRY, CDR2 SYGVKD. The CDR3 bases are TGTGCCATCACGAGGACAGGCGAGGACTATGGCTACACCTTC. Amino acids: CAITRTGEDYGYTF.

This clonotype was seen only a few times. The chain has TRBV28 and TRBJ2-6; 8 positions agree with TRBD1. V gave up 6 bases and J gave up 0 bases; unmatched junction bases: 7. The CDR3 runs 17 residues. Germline V gives CDR1 MDHEN, CDR2 SYDVKM. In DNA form, the CDR3 reads TGTGCCAGCAGGTCCGGACAGGGATTCTCTGGGGCCAACGTCCTGACTTTC. Encoded protein: CASRSGQGFSGANVLTF.

The table lists this clonotype with many counts. V gene TRBV6-2 or TRBV6-3 combines with J gene TRBJ1-3; 8 nucleotides agree with TRBD1. There are 15 residues in the CDR3. J lost 8 bases, V lost 2 bases, and 8 bases had no gene match. Germline lookup yields CDR1 MNHEY and CDR2 SVGEGT. The CDR3 sequence is CASSYPGTGVHTIYF. The CDR3 coding sequence is TGTGCCAGCAGTTACCCCGGGACAGGCGTCCACACCATATATTTT.

This clonotype has a count of ten or more. V gene TRBV12-3 or TRBV12-4 combines with J gene TRBJ2-1; D may match TRBD1 or TRBD2 (6 bases each). Trimming removed 3 bases at V and 8 bases at J, with 20 bases between. The CDR3 is 16 residues long. The CDR3: CASSFNAVGGQDEQFF. Here the CDR3 DNA reads TGTGCCAGCAGTTTCAATGCCGTGGGGGGCCAAGATGAGCAGTTCTTC.

The table lists this clonotype with many counts. This sequence joins TRBV4-3 and TRBJ2-2; D unresolved. V was trimmed by 1 base and J by 4 bases, leaving 13 bases between them. CDR1 and CDR2 from the germline V gene are LGHNA and YSLEER. CDR3 size: 16 residues. CDR3 bases: TGCGCCAGCAGCCAAGGCACCAGCTATCCCACCGGGGAGCTGTTTTTT. It encodes CASSQGTSYPTGELFF.

This clonotype was observed many times. The chain couples TRBV7-3 to TRBJ2-1; tentatively, D is TRBD2 (7 bases). The CDR3 length is 14 residues. Germline CDR1 SGHTA, CDR2 FQGTGA. Trimming removed 4 bases from V and 10 bases from J, with 17 bases in between. The chain's CDR3 is CASSSRVGGAEQFF. The CDR3 coding sequence is TGTGCCAGCAGCTCTAGGGTAGGGGGGGCCGAGCAGTTCTTC.

This clonotype showed up many times. The rearrangement joins TRBV7-2 to TRBJ1-3; D uncertain. V lost 5 bases and J lost 8, with 19 bases in between. The CDR3 has 15 residues. Germline V gene data show CDR1 as SGHTA and CDR2 as FQGNSA. CDR3 coding DNA: TGTGCCAGCAGCGCAGGAAACTACCCGGGATACACCATATATTTT. Amino acid sequence: CASSAGNYPGYTIYF.